Listed here are 16 T cell receptor beta chains from one sample, sequenced in a study of T cell responses to AZD1222 COVID-19 vaccine. Assay used: immunoSEQ multiplex PCR; TCRdb lists only in-frame clones, some missing. Of around 110,000 clones listed, around nine tenths are singletons. The sequences come from peripheral blood, collected 28 days after the second AZD1222 dose. The origin of the receptors is an adult who received the AZD1222 COVID-19 vaccine.

CDR3 nucleotide sequence: TGTGCCAGCAGTCACAACTATGGCTACACCTTC. It is translated as CASSHNYGYTF. The V gene is TRBV9, the J gene TRBJ1-2; D is ambiguous. The CDR3 runs to 11 residues. Trimming took 5 bases from V and 2 from J, leaving 4 bases between them. Germline CDR1 is SGDLS and CDR2 is YYNGEE.

As regards this clone: The identical CDR3 is also encoded by other nucleotide sequences in the sample. The genes are TRBV28 and TRBJ1-2; 7 bases align to TRBD1. Germline CDR1 reads MDHEN; CDR2 reads SYDVKM. The CDR3 extends over 13 amino acids. With V trimmed by 6 bases and J by 2 bases, 3 bases remained unmatched. CDR3 DNA sequence: TGTGCCAGCAGCCTCAGGGGGAACTATGGCTACACCTTC. Protein product: CASSLRGNYGYTF.

This chain links TRBV12-3 or TRBV12-4 with TRBJ1-5, with TRBD1 matching 9 bases. The V segment lost 7 bases and the J segment 7 bases; nucleotides outside the gene matches: 5. The CDR3 contains 13 residues. CDR3 amino acids: CASTTDRGQPQHF. The CDR3 nucleotides are TGTGCCAGCACCACGGACAGGGGACAGCCCCAGCATTTT.

A remark on this clone: A much larger clone lies a single base off, so this may be a read error. The chain employs TRBV15 and TRBJ2-3, with 9 bases identical to TRBD1. The J segment lost 2 bases and the V segment lost 5 bases, leaving 5 bases of the junction unmatched. This CDR3 region has 15 residues. The germline V gene has CDR1 LNHNV and CDR2 YYDKDF (reference sequence). CDR3 region: CATSLRDRVTDTQYF. CDR3 nucleotide sequence: TGTGCCACCAGCCTCCGGGACAGGGTCACAGATACGCAGTATTTT.

The V gene is TRBV19, the J gene TRBJ1-1; the D gene is possibly TRBD1 (6 bases). The V and J ends lost 4 bases and 0 bases respectively, with 6 bases between them. This CDR3 spans 13 amino acids. Germline lookup yields CDR1 LNHDA and CDR2 SQIVND (reference sequence). CDR3 sequence reads: CASSTGVNTEAFF. The CDR3 region has the DNA TGTGCCAGTAGTACAGGGGTGAACACTGAAGCTTTCTTT.

The V and J genes are TRBV11-1 and TRBJ2-7; 8 bases are shared with TRBD1. This CDR3 is 14 amino acids long. Germline CDR1 and CDR2: SGHAT and FQDESV (reference sequence). V lost 5 bases to trimming and J lost 1 base; unmatched junction nucleotides: 4. The CDR3 here is CASSRTGSSYEQYF. CDR3 DNA: TGTGCCAGCAGCCGGACAGGGTCTTCCTACGAGCAGTACTTC.

The rearrangement links TRBV5-1 to TRBJ2-1; D uncertain. CDR1 is SGHRS and CDR2 is YFSETQ in the germline V gene. The CDR3 loop spans 15 amino acids. V was clipped by 0 bases and J by 6 bases, with 13 bases between them. The CDR3 reads CASSLGLVGTNEQFF. CDR3 nucleotides: TGCGCCAGCAGCTTGGGGCTAGTGGGCACCAATGAGCAGTTCTTC.

The chain is built from TRBV6-5 and TRBJ1-3; D remains ambiguous. V gave up 4 bases and J gave up 4 bases, with 5 bases separating them. This CDR3 has 12 amino acids. Germline lookup yields CDR1 MNHEY and CDR2 SVGAGI. CDR3 nucleotide sequence: TGTGCCAGCAGTTCGGGCGGAAACACCATATATTTT. Its protein product is CASSSGGNTIYF.

The CDR3 is CASSNTGGRTEAFF. In nucleotides, the CDR3 is TGTGCCAGCTCAAATACAGGGGGGAGGACTGAAGCTTTCTTT. The chain employs TRBV18 and TRBJ1-1, with 8 bases identical to TRBD1. Germline V gene lookup returns CDR1 KGHSH and CDR2 LQKENI. The CDR3 contains 14 residues. Losses at the gene ends were 5 bases for V and 5 bases for J; bases not matched to a gene: 7.

The chain joins TRBV7-3 to TRBJ2-2, with 7 bases matching TRBD2. This CDR3 is 17 amino acids long. Trimming removed 3 bases from V and 1 base from J; junction bases left unmatched: 8. Germline V lookup: CDR1 SGHTA, CDR2 FQGTGA. The CDR3 loop is CASSFFSGGRNTGELFF. The CDR3 DNA follows: TGTGCCAGCAGCTTTTTTTCCGGGGGGAGGAACACCGGGGAGCTGTTTTTT.

The chain is built from TRBV9 and TRBJ1-5; TRBD1 matches 10 bases. CDR3 length equals 14 residues. The V segment lost 3 bases and the J segment 4 bases; nucleotides outside the gene matches: 1. CDR1 and CDR2 (germline): SGDLS, YYNGEE. Here the CDR3 DNA reads TGTGCCAGCAGCGGGGACAGGGGAAATCAGCCCCAGCATTTT. As protein: CASSGDRGNQPQHF.

This chain joins TRBV28 and TRBJ1-3; 8 nucleotides align to TRBD1. J lost 3 bases, V lost 6 bases, and 4 bases had no gene match. The CDR3 is made up of 14 amino acids. CDR1 is MDHEN, CDR2 SYDVKM, per germline. For the CDR3, the DNA is TGTGCCAGCAGCTACGACAGGGGTGGAAACACCATATATTTT. It encodes CASSYDRGGNTIYF.

The chain is built from TRBV4-2 and TRBJ1-2; D perhaps matches TRBD1 (5 bases). V was clipped by 2 bases and J by 4 bases, with 17 bases between them. The germline CDR1 and CDR2 sequences are LGHNA and YNFKEQ. The CDR3 is 16 residues long. DNA for the CDR3: TGTGCCAGCAGCCAATTAAGCGCAGGGTTGAGCTATGGCTACACCTTC. This sequence encodes CASSQLSAGLSYGYTF.

This sequence joins TRBV11-3 and TRBJ2-1, with a tentative D call TRBD1 (6 bases). The CDR3 has 15 amino acids. The germline V gene encodes CDR1 SGHNT and CDR2 YENEEA. V was shortened by 2 bases and J by 4 bases, with 12 bases between the two germline ends. CDR3 sequence: CASSLLAGAYNEQFF. The CDR3 coding sequence is TGTGCCAGCAGCTTATTGGCAGGGGCATACAATGAGCAGTTCTTC.

The gene calls are TRBV4-1 and TRBJ1-6; D is unclear. CDR1 is MGHRA and CDR2 is YSYEKL in the germline V gene. The CDR3 length is 16 residues. With 0 bases removed from V and 4 bases from J, the gap between germline ends came to 10 bases. CDR3 loop: CASSQDWAVYNSPLHF. The CDR3 DNA reads as TGCGCCAGCAGCCAAGATTGGGCAGTATATAATTCACCCCTCCACTTT.

This clone showed up just once. This chain links TRBV9 with TRBJ2-1, with a tentative D call TRBD2 (6 bases). V was clipped by 0 bases and J by 3 bases, with 16 bases between them. This CDR3 is built from 17 residues. The V gene's germline CDR1 is SGDLS and CDR2 YYNGEE. DNA for the CDR3: TGTGCCAGCAGCGTAGGGTTAGTCGGGAGAAACTACAATGAGCAGTTCTTC. It yields the protein CASSVGLVGRNYNEQFF.